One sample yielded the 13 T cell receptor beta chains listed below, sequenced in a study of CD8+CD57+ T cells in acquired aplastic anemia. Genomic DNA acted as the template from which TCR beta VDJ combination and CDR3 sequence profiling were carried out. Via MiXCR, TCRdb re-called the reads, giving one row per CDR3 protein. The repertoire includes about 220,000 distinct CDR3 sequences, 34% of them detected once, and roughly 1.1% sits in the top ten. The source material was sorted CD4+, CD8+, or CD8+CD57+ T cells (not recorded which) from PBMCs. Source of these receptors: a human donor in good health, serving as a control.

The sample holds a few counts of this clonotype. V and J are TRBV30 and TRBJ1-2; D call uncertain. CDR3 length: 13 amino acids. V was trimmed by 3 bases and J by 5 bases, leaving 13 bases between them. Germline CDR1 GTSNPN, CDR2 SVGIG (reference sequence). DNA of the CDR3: TGTGCCTGGAGATTAACAGCCTCGTATGGCTACACCTTC. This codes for CAWRLTASYGYTF.

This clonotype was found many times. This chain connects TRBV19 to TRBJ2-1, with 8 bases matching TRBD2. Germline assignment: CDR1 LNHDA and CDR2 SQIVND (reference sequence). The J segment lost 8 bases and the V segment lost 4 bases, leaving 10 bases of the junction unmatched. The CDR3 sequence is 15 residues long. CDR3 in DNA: TGTGCCAGTAGTACGAAGCGGGGGAGGTTGGATGAGCAGTTCTTC. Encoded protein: CASSTKRGRLDEQFF.

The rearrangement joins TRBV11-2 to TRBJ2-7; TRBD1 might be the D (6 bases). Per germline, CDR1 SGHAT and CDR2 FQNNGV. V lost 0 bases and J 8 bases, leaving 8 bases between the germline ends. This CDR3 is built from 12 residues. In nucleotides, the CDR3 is TGTGCCAGCAGCTTAGACTGGGGGCAGCAGTACTTC. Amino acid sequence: CASSLDWGQQYF. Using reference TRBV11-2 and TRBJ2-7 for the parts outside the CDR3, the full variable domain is EAGVAQSPRYKIIEKRQSVAFWCNPISGHATLYWYQQILGQGPKLLIQFQNNGVVDDSQLPKDRFSAERLKGVDSTLKIQPAKLEDSAVYLCASSLDWGQQYFGPGTRLTVT.

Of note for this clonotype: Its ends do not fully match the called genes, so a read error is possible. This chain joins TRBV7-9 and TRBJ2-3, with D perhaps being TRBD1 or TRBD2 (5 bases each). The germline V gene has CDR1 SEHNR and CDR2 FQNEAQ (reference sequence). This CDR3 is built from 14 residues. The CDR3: CASSLALRGDTQYF. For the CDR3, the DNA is TGTGCCAGCAGCCTAGCTTTAAGGGGAGATACGCAGTATTTT.

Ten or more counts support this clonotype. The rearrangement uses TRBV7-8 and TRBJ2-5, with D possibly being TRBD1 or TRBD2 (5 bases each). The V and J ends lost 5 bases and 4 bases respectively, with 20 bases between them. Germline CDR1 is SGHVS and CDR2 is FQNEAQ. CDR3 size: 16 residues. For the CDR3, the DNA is TGTGCCAGCAGCGCTGAGCTGGGACGGGCCCCAGAGACCCAGTACTTC. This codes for CASSAELGRAPETQYF.

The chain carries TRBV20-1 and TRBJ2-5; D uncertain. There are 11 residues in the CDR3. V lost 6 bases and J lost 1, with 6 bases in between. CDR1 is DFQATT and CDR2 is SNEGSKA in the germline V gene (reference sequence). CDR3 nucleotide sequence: TGCAGTGCGTTCACCCAAGAGACCCAGTACTTC. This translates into CSAFTQETQYF.

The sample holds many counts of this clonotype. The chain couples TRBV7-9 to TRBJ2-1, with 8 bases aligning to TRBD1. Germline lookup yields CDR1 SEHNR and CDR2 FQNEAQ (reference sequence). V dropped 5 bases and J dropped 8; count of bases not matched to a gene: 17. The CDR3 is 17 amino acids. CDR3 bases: TGTGCCAGCAGCGTAGGTAGGACAGGGATCTACCTAGATGAGCAGTTCTTC. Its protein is CASSVGRTGIYLDEQFF.

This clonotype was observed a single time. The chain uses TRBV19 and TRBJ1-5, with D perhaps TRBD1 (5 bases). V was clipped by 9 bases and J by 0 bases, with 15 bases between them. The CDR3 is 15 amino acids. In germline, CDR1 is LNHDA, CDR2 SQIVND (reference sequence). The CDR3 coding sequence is TGTGCCAGCAGTTCGGGACCCGCTAGCAATCAGCCCCAGCATTTT. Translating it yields CASSSGPASNQPQHF.

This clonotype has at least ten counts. CDR3 protein: CASKGLAGADSYEQYF. The CDR3 coding sequence is TGCGCCAGCAAGGGACTAGCGGGGGCCGACTCCTACGAGCAGTACTTC. The gene calls are TRBV5-1 and TRBJ2-7, with TRBD2 matching 14 bases. Per germline, CDR1 SGHRS and CDR2 YFSETQ. V lost 6 bases to trimming and J lost 0 bases; unmatched junction nucleotides: 5. This CDR3 spans 16 amino acids.

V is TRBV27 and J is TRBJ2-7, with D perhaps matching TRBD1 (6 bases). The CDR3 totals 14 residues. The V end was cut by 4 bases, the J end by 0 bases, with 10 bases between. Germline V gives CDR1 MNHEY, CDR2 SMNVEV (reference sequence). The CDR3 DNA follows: TGTGCCAGCAGTTACAGGGAGAACTCCTACGAGCAGTACTTC. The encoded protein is CASSYRENSYEQYF.

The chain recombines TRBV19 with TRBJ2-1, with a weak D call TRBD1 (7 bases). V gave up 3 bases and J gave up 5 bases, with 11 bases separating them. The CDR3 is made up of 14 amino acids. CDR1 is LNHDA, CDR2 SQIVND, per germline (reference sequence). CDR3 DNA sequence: TGTGCCAGTAGTATCCGCAGGGGGGACAATGAGCAGTTCTTC. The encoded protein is CASSIRRGDNEQFF.

The CDR3 region is CASSDLGRGETQYF. CDR3 in DNA: TGTGCCAGCAGCGACTTGGGCAGAGGGGAGACCCAGTACTTC. The chain recombines TRBV5-3 with TRBJ2-5; possibly TRBD2 for D (5 bases). TRBV5-3 is labeled an ORF, and its function is uncertain. V lost 8 bases, J lost 5 bases, and 19 bases lay in between. The CDR3 has 14 residues.

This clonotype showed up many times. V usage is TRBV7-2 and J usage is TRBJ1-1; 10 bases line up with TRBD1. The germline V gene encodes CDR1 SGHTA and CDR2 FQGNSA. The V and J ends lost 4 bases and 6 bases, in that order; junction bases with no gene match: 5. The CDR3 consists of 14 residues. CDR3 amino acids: CASSSTGGVSEAFF. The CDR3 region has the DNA TGTGCCAGCAGCTCGACAGGGGGCGTCTCTGAAGCTTTCTTT.